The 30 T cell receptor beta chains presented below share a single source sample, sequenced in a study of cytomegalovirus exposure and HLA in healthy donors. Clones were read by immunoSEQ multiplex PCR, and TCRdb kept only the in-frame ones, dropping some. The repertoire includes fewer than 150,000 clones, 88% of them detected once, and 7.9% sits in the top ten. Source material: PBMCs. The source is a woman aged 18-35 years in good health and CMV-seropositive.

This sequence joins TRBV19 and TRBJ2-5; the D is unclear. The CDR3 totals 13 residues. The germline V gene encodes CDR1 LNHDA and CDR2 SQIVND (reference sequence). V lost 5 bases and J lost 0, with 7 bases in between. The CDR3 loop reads CASSAEYQETQYF. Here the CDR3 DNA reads TGTGCCAGTAGTGCGGAGTACCAAGAGACCCAGTACTTC. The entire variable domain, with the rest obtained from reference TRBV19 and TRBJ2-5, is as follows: DGGITQSPKYLFRKEGQNVTLSCEQNLNHDAMYWYRQDPGQGLRLIYYSQIVNDFQKGDIAEGYSVSREKKESFPLTVTSAQKNPTAFYLCASSAEYQETQYFGPGTRLLVL.

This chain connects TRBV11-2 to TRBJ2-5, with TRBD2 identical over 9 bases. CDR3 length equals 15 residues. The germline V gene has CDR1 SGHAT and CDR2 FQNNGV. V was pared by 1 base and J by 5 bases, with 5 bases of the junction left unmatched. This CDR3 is CASSLGGTSTETQYF. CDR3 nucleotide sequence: TGTGCCAGCAGCTTAGGGGGGACTAGCACCGAGACCCAGTACTTC.

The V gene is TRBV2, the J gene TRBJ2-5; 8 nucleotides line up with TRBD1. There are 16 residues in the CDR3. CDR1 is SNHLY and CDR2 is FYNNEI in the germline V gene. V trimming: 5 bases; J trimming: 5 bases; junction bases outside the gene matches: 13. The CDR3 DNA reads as TGTGCCAGCAGTTTCCTCGCCCAGGGGGCGCGGGAGACCCAGTACTTC. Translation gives CASSFLAQGARETQYF.

In DNA, the CDR3 is TGTGCCACCAGCAGAGATTTGACAGGAGGAAACACCATATATTTT. This gives the protein CATSRDLTGGNTIYF. The V and J genes are TRBV15 and TRBJ1-3, with a weak D call TRBD1 (6 bases). CDR1 and CDR2 (germline): LNHNV, YYDKDF (reference sequence). The CDR3 sequence is 15 residues long. V was clipped by 0 bases and J by 4 bases, with 10 bases between them.

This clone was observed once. CDR3 DNA sequence: TGTGCCAGCTCGCTCGGGACAACGAACACCGGGGAGCTGTTTTTT. Translated: CASSLGTTNTGELFF. This chain uses TRBV18 with TRBJ2-2; D is possibly TRBD1 (6 bases). Trimming took 6 bases from V and 0 from J, leaving 11 bases between them. The CDR3 covers 15 residues. CDR1 and CDR2 from the germline V gene are KGHSH and LQKENI.

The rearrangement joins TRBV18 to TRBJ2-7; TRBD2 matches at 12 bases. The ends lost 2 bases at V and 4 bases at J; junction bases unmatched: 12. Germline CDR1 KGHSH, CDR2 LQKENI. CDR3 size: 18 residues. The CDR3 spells CASSPAGSLAGGFYEQYF. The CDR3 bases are TGTGCCAGCTCACCAGCTGGATCACTAGCGGGGGGATTTTACGAGCAGTACTTC.

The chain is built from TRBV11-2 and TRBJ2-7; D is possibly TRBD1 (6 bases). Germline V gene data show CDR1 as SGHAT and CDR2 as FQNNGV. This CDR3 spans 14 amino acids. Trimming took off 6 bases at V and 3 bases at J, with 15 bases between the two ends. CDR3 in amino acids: CASSKYGTFYEQYF. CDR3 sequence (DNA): TGTGCCAGCAGTAAATACGGGACATTCTACGAGCAGTACTTC.

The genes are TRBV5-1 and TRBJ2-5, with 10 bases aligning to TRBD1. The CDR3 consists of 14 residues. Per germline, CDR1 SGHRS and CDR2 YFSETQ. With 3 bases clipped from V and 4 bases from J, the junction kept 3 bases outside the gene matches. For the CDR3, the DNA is TGCGCCAGCAGCTCCCGGACAGGGGGAGAGACCCAGTACTTC. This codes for CASSSRTGGETQYF.

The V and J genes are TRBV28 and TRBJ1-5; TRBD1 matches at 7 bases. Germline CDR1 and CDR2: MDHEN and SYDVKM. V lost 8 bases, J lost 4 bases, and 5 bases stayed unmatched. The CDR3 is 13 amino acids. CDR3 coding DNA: TGTGCCAGCGCCGACAGGGCGAATCAGCCCCAGCATTTT. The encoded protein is CASADRANQPQHF.

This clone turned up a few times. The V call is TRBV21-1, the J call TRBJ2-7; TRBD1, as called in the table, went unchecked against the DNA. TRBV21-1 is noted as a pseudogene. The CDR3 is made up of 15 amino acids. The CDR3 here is CASSKRFGRGYEQYF. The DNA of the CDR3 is TGTGCCAGCAGCAAAAGATTTGGCAGGGGCTACGAGCAGTACTTC.

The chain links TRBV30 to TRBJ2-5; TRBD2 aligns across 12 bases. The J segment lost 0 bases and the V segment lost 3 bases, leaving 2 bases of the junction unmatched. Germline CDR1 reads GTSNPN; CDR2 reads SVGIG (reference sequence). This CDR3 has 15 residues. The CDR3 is CAWSLAGGYQETQYF. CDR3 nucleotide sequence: TGTGCCTGGAGCCTAGCGGGGGGGTACCAAGAGACCCAGTACTTC.

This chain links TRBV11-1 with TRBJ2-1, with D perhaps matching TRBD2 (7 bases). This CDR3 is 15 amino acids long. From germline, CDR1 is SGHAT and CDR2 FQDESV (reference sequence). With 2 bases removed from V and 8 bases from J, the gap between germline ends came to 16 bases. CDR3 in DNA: TGTGCCAGCAGCTTACCGGGGGCCGGGGGGTATGAGCAGTTCTTC. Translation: CASSLPGAGGYEQFF.

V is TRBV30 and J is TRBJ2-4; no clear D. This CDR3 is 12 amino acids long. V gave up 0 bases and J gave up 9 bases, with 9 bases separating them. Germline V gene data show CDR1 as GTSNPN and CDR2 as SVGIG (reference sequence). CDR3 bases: TGTGCCTGGAGTGTAGTCTCGGGCATTCAGTACTTC. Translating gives CAWSVVSGIQYF.

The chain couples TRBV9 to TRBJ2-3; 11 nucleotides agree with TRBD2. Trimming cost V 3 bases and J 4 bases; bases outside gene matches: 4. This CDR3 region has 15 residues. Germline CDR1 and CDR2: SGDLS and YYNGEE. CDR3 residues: CASSGTSGYADTQYF. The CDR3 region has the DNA TGTGCCAGCAGCGGGACTAGCGGGTACGCAGATACGCAGTATTTT.

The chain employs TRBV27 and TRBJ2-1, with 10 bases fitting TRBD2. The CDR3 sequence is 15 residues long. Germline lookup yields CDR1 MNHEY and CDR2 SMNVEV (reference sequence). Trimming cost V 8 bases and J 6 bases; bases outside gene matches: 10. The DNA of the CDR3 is TGTGCCAGCGGACGAGCGGGGGGGCTTATCAATGAGCAGTTCTTC. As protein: CASGRAGGLINEQFF.

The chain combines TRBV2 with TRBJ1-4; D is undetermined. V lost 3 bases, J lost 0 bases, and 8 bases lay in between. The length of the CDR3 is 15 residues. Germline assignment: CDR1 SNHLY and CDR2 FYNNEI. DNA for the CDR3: TGTGCCAGCAGTGAGTGGCAGTCAACTAATGAAAAACTGTTTTTT. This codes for CASSEWQSTNEKLFF.

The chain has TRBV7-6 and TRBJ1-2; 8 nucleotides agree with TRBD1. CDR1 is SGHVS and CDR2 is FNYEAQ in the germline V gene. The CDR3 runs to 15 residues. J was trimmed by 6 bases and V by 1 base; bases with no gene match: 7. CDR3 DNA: TGTGCCAGCAGCTTAGAGAGGATGACAGGGGATGGCTACACCTTC. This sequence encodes CASSLERMTGDGYTF.

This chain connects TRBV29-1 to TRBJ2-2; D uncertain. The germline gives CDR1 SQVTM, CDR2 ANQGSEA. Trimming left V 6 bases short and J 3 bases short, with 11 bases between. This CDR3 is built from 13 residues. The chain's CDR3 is CSVASEYTGELFF. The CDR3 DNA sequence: TGCAGCGTCGCCTCGGAGTACACCGGGGAGCTGTTTTTT.

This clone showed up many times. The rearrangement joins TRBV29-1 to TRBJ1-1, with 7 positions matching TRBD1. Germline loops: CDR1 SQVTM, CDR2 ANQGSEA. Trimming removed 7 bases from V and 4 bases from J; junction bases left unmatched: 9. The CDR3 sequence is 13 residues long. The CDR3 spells CSGILGTVTEAFF. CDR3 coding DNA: TGCAGCGGCATCTTGGGGACAGTCACTGAAGCTTTCTTT.

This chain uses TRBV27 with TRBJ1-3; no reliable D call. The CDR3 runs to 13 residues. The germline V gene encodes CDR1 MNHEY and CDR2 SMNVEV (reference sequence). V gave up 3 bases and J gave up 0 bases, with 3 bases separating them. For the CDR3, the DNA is TGTGCCAGCAGTTTCAACTCTGGAAACACCATATATTTT. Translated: CASSFNSGNTIYF.

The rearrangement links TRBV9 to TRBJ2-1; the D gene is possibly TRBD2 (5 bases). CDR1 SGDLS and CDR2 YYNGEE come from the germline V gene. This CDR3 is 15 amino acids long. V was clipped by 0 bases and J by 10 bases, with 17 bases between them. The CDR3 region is CASSVGGASRMEQFF. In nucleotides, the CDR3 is TGTGCCAGCAGCGTAGGGGGAGCCAGCCGTATGGAGCAGTTCTTC. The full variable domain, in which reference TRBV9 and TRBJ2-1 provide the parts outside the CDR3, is DSGVTQTPKHLITATGQRVTLRCSPRSGDLSVYWYQQSLDQGLQFLIQYYNGEERAKGNILERFSAQQFPDLHSELNLSSLELGDSALYFCASSVGGASRMEQFFGPGTRLTVL.

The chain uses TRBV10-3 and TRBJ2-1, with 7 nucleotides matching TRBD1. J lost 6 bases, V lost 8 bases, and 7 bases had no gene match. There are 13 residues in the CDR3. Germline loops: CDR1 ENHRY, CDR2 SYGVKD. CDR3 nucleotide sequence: TGTGCCATCCCGGGACAGACGGTCAATGAGCAGTTCTTC. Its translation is CAIPGQTVNEQFF.

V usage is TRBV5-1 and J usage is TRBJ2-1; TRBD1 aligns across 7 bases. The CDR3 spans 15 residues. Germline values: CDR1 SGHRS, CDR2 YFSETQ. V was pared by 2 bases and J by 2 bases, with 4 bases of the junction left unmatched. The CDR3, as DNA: TGCGCCAGCAGCTTACGGCAGGGGGCCTACAATGAGCAGTTCTTC. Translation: CASSLRQGAYNEQFF.

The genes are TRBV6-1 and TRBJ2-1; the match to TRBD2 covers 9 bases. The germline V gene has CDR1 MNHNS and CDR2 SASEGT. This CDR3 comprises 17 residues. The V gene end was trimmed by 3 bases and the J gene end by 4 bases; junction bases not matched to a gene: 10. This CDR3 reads CASSDLHSGGDYNEQFF. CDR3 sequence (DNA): TGTGCCAGCAGTGATCTACATAGCGGGGGAGATTACAATGAGCAGTTCTTC.

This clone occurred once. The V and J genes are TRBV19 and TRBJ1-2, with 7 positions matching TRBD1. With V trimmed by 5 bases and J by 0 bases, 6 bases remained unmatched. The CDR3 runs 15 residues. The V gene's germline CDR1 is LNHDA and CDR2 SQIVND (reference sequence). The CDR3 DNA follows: TGTGCCAGTAGTCCCGACAGGGCCTCTAACTATGGCTACACCTTC. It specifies CASSPDRASNYGYTF.

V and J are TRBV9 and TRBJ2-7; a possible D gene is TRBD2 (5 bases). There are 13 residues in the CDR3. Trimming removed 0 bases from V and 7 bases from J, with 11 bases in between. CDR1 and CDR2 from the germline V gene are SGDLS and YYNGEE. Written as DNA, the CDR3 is TGTGCCAGCAGCGTAGGTAGGGAGATGGAGCAGTACTTC. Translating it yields CASSVGREMEQYF.

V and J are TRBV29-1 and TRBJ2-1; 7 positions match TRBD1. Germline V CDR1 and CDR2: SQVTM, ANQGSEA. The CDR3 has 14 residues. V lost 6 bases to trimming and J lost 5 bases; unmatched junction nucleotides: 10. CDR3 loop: CSVAGQAGHNEQFF. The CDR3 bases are TGCAGCGTCGCCGGACAGGCTGGGCACAATGAGCAGTTCTTC.

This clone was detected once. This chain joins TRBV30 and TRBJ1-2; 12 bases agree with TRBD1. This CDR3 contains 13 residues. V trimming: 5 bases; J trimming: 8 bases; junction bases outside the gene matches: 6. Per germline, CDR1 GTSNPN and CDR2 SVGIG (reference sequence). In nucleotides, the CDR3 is TGTGCCTGGCGGGACAGGGGGCGCCGGGGCTACACCTTC. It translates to CAWRDRGRRGYTF.

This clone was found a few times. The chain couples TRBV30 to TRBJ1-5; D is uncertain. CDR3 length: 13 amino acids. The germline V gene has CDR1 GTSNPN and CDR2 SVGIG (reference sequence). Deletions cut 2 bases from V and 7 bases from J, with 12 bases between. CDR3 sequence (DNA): TGTGCCTGGAGTTTTGGGTGGGCCCAGCCCCAGCATTTT. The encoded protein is CAWSFGWAQPQHF.

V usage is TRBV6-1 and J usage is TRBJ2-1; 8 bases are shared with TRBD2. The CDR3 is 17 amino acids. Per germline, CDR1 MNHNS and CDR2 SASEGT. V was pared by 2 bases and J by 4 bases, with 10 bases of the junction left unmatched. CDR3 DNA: TGTGCCAGCAGTGAAAGATTATGGCGGGAGGATTACAATGAGCAGTTCTTC. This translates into CASSERLWREDYNEQFF.